The 10 T cell receptor beta chains below come from one sample, sequenced in a study of shared clonotypes between healthy human individuals. Assay: immunoSEQ multiplex PCR; the TCRdb copy retains only in-frame clones and omits some. The sample lists around 1.5 million clones; nearly 99% were seen once. The sequencing sample was made of naive CD4+ T cells sorted from blood. Subset in this sample: CD45RA+ positively selected. These receptors all come from a man aged 30 to 39 in good health.

The J gene is TRBJ2-7, the V gene TRBV15; D might be TRBD1 (8 bases). The CDR3 has 17 amino acids. Germline lookup yields CDR1 LNHNV and CDR2 YYDKDF (reference sequence). V was shortened by 1 base and J by 5 bases, with 21 bases between the two germline ends. CDR3 DNA sequence: TGTGCCACCAGCAGAGGTAGGACAGGGAGGGCTTTGAACGAGCAGTACTTC. This codes for CATSRGRTGRALNEQYF.

The rearrangement links TRBV28 to TRBJ1-5, with TRBD1 identical over 7 bases. Germline lookup yields CDR1 MDHEN and CDR2 SYDVKM. V lost 3 bases, J lost 1 base, and 6 bases stayed unmatched. The CDR3 is 16 residues long. The CDR3 DNA reads TGTGCCAGCAGTTTTCCCGCAGGGGGAAGCAATCAGCCCCAGCATTTT. This sequence encodes CASSFPAGGSNQPQHF.

Concerning this clone: This CDR3 is also generated by other DNA sequences in the sample. The chain joins TRBV6-4 to TRBJ2-3; 13 bases are a match to TRBD2. Unmatched junction bases numbered 8, after V lost 6 bases and J lost 5 bases. The CDR3 loop spans 16 amino acids. Germline CDR1 MRHNA, CDR2 SNTAGT. CDR3 sequence (DNA): TGTGCCAGCAGCGTACTAGCGGGAGGGCCTCGAGATACGCAGTATTTT. This translates into CASSVLAGGPRDTQYF.

The rearrangement links TRBV28 to TRBJ2-5; no firm D call. Per germline, CDR1 MDHEN and CDR2 SYDVKM. The V and J ends lost 6 bases and 3 bases respectively, with 23 bases between them. This CDR3 has 17 amino acids. The CDR3 is CASRHTWIVVGEETQYF. The CDR3 region has the DNA TGTGCCAGCAGGCACACATGGATAGTAGTTGGGGAAGAGACCCAGTACTTC.

This chain uses TRBV7-2 with TRBJ2-5; D uncertain. V was clipped by 1 base and J by 2 bases, with 8 bases between them. This CDR3 has 14 amino acids. Germline-derived CDR1 and CDR2 are SGHTA and FQGNSA. In nucleotides, the CDR3 is TGTGCCAGCAGCTTAGTTGAGTGGCAAGAGACCCAGTACTTC. Amino acids: CASSLVEWQETQYF.

V usage is TRBV10-3 and J usage is TRBJ1-2; possible D gene TRBD1, 6 bases. Between the trimmed V and J ends, which lost 2 bases and 3 bases, there was a span of 7 bases. Germline CDR1 reads ENHRY; CDR2 reads SYGVKD. This CDR3 contains 13 residues. CDR3 in amino acids: CAISENRDYGYTF. DNA of the CDR3: TGTGCCATCAGTGAGAACAGGGACTATGGCTACACCTTC.

The CDR3 DNA reads TGTGCCATCAGTGAGGACAGGGTTGTGGGTGGCTACACCTTC. Translated, it gives CAISEDRVVGGYTF. The gene calls are TRBV10-3 and TRBJ1-2; 7 positions agree with TRBD1. With V trimmed by 2 bases and J by 7 bases, 7 bases remained unmatched. The CDR3 covers 14 residues. Germline loops: CDR1 ENHRY, CDR2 SYGVKD.

This rearrangement joins TRBV28 to TRBJ1-2, with 7 bases that match TRBD1. With V trimmed by 10 bases and J by 4 bases, 12 bases remained unmatched. Per the germline V gene, CDR1 is MDHEN and CDR2 is SYDVKM. The CDR3 loop spans 14 amino acids. CDR3 sequence: CATTSRDRLYGYTF. The DNA for the CDR3 is TGTGCCACCACCTCCCGGGACAGACTCTATGGCTACACCTTC.

The chain employs TRBV9 and TRBJ1-3; D is uncertain. The CDR3 has 16 amino acids. V was trimmed by 0 bases and J by 4 bases, leaving 14 bases between them. Looked up from germline, CDR1 is SGDLS and CDR2 is YYNGEE. The chain's CDR3 is CASSVAPQPGGNTIYF. The CDR3, as DNA: TGTGCCAGCAGCGTAGCTCCCCAACCGGGAGGAAACACCATATATTTT.

The V and J genes are TRBV7-9 and TRBJ2-5, with 9 bases fitting TRBD1. Germline V gives CDR1 SEHNR, CDR2 FQNEAQ (reference sequence). The length of the CDR3 is 15 residues. The junction had 5 bases not matched to a gene; V was cut back by 4 bases and J by 2 bases. CDR3 coding DNA: TGTGCCAGCAGCTCGAACAGGGGGCGGCAAGAGACCCAGTACTTC. This translates into CASSSNRGRQETQYF.